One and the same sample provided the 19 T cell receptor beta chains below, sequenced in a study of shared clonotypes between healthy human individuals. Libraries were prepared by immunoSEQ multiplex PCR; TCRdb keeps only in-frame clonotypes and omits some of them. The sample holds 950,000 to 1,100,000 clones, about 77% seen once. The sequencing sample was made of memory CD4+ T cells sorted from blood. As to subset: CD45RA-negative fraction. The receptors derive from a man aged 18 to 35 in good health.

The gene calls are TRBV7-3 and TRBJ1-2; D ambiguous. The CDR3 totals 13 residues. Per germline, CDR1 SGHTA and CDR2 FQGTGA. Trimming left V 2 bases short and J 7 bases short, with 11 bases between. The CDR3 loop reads CASSLDGVGGYTF. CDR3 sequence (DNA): TGTGCCAGCAGCTTAGATGGGGTGGGTGGCTACACCTTC.

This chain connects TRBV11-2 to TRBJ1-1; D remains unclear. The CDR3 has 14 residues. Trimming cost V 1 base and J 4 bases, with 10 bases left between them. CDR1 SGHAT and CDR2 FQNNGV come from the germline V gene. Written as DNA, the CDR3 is TGTGCCAGCAGCTTAGGGGTAGTTCGCACTGAAGCTTTCTTT. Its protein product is CASSLGVVRTEAFF.

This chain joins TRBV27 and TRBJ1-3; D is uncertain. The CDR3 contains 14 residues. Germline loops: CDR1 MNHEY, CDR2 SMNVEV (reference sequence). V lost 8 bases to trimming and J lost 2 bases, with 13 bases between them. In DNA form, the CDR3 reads TGTGCCAGCCGGGCCCGGGAGGCTGGAAACACCATATATTTT. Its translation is CASRAREAGNTIYF.

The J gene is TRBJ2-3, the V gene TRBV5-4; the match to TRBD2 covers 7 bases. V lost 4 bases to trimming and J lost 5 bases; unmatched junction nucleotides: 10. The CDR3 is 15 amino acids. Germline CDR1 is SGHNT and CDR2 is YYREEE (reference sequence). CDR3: CASSPTAGVEDTQYF. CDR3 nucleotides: TGTGCCAGCAGCCCTACGGCGGGGGTCGAAGATACGCAGTATTTT.

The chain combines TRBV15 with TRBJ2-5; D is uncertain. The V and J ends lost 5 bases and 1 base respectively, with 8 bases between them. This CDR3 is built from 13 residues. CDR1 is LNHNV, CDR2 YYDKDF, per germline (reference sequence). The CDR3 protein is CATSESLQETQYF. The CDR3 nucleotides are TGTGCCACCAGCGAATCCCTCCAAGAGACCCAGTACTTC.

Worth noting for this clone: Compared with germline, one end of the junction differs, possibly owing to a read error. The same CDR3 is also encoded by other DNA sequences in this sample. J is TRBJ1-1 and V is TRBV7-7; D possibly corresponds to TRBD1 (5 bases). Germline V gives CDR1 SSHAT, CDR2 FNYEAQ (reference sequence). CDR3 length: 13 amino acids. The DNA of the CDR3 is TGTGCTAGCAGCCGAGACAGGAACACTGAAGCTTTCTTT. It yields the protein CASSRDRNTEAFF.

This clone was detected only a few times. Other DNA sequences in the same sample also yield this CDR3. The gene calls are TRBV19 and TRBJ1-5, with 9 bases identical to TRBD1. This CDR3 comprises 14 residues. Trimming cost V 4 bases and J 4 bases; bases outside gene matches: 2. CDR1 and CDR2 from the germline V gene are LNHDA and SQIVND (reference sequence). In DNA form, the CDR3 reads TGTGCCAGTAGTACGGGGACAGGGAATCAGCCCCAGCATTTT. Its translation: CASSTGTGNQPQHF. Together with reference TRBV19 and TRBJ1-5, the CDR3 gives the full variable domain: DGGITQSPKYLFRKEGQNVTLSCEQNLNHDAMYWYRQDPGQGLRLIYYSQIVNDFQKGDIAEGYSVSREKKESFPLTVTSAQKNPTAFYLCASSTGTGNQPQHFGDGTRLSIL.

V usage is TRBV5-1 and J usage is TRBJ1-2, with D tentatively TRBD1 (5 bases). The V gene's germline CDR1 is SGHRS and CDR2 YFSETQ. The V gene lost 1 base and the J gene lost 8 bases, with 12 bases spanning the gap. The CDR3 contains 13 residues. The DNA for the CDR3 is TGCGCCAGCAGCTTGCCCCAGGGTTTCGGCTACACCTTC. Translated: CASSLPQGFGYTF.

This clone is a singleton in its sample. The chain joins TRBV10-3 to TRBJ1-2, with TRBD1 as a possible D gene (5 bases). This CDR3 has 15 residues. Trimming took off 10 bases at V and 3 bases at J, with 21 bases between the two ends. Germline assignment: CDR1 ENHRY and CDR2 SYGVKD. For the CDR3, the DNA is TGTGCCACCTCACCACGGGACGCCAACGACTATGGCTACACCTTC. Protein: CATSPRDANDYGYTF.

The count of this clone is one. The CDR3 protein is CASSQSFVQHYEQYF. In DNA, the CDR3 is TGTGCCAGCAGTCAATCATTCGTACAGCACTACGAGCAGTACTTC. This chain links TRBV27 with TRBJ2-7; D call uncertain. CDR1 MNHEY and CDR2 SMNVEV come from the germline V gene (reference sequence). The CDR3 consists of 15 residues. V lost 5 bases and J 3 bases, leaving 17 bases between the germline ends.

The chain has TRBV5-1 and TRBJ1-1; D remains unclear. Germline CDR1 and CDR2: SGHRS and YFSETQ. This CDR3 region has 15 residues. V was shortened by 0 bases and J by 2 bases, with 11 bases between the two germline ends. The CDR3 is CASSLVGTANTEAFF. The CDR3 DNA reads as TGCGCCAGCAGCTTGGTTGGAACAGCAAACACTGAAGCTTTCTTT.

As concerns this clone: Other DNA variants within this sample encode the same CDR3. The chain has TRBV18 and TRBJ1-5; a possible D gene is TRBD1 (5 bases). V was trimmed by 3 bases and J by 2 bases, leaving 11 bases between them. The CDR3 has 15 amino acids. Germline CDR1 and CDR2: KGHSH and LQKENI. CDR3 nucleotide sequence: TGTGCCAGCTCACCGGATCGGGGGGGCAATCAGCCCCAGCATTTT. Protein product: CASSPDRGGNQPQHF.

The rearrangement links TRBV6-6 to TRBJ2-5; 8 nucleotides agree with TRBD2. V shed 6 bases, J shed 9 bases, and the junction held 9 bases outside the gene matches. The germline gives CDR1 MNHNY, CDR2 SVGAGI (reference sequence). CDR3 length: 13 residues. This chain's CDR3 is CASRKAGVAAQYF. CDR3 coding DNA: TGTGCCAGCAGGAAAGCGGGAGTGGCTGCCCAGTACTTC.

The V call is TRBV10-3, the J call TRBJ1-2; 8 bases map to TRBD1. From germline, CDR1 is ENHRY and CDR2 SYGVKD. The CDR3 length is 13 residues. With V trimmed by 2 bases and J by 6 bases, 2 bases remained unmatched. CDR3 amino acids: CAISEPGGDGYTF. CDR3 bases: TGTGCCATCAGTGAGCCAGGGGGCGATGGCTACACCTTC.

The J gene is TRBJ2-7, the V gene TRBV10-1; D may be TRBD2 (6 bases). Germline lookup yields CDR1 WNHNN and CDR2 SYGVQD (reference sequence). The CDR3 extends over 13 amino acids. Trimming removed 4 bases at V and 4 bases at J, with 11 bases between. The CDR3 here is CASSAGGRYEQYF. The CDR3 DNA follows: TGCGCCAGCAGTGCCGGGGGACGGTACGAGCAGTACTTC.

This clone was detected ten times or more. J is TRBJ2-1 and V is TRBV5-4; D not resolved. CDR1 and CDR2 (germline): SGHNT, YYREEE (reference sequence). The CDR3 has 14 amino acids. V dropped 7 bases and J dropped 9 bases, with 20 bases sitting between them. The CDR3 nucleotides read TGTGCCAGCGCCGGCTCCCTCAGTCGTGGTGAGCAGTTCTTC. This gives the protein CASAGSLSRGEQFF.

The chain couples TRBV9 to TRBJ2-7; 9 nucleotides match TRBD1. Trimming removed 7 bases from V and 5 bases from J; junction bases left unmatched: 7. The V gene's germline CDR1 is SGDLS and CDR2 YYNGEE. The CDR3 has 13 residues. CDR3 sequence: CASAKQGADEQYF. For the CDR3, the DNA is TGTGCCAGCGCCAAACAGGGGGCCGACGAGCAGTACTTC.

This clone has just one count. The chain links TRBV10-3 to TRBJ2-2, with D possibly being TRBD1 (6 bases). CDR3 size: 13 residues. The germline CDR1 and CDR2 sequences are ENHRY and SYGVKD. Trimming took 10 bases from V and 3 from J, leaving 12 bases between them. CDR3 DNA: TGTGCCACCGATTCAGGGGACACCGGGGAGCTGTTTTTT. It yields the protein CATDSGDTGELFF.

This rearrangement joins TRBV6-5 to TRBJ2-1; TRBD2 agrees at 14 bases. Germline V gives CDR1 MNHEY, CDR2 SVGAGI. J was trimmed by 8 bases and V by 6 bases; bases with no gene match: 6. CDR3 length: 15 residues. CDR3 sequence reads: CASSPGLAGGDEQFF. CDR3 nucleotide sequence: TGTGCCAGCAGCCCTGGACTAGCGGGAGGAGATGAGCAGTTCTTC.